A selection of T cell receptor beta chains follows, all from one sample in a study of blood T cell repertoires in COVID-19. The protocol was immunoSEQ multiplex PCR, while the TCRdb copy is restricted to in-frame clones and leaves out a portion. The data show about 170,000 clones, about 85% seen once. The specimen sequenced was peripheral blood. Source of these receptors: a woman over 75 in a cohort sampled during active or convalescent COVID-19. Both conserved end residues are part of each CDR3. The D gene is left open where the match is weak. Clone size is shown for a subset of rows, as once, few, many or a class of expanded clone.

length	J	D	size	V	DNA	CDR3
13	TRBJ1-1	NA	NA	TRBV24-1	TGTGCCACCCGGAATGCAGGGAACACTGAAGCTTTCTTT	CATRNAGNTEAFF
12	TRBJ1-4	NA	once	TRBV7-9	TGTGCCAGCAGCCAGACAGATGAAAAACTGTTTTTT	CASSQTDEKLFF
15	TRBJ1-2	NA	NA	TRBV11-2	TGTGCCAGCAGCTTAGCCGGAGTGCCGGGCTATGGCTACACCTTC	CASSLAGVPGYGYTF
12	TRBJ2-5	NA	NA	TRBV18	TGTGCCAGCTCACCAACTCAAGAGACCCAGTACTTC	CASSPTQETQYF
15	TRBJ1-2	TRBD1	once	TRBV6-5	TGTGCCAGCAGTTACACGCCAGGGGGCGAAGGGGGCTACACCTTC	CASSYTPGGEGGYTF
14	TRBJ2-7	NA	NA	TRBV11-2	TGTGCCAGCAGCTGGGGCAACACTGGGTACGAGCAGTACTTC	CASSWGNTGYEQYF
14	TRBJ1-1	TRBD1	NA	TRBV27	TGTGCCAGCAGTCCTACAGGGGTGAACACTGAAGCTTTCTTT	CASSPTGVNTEAFF
16	TRBJ2-1	NA	NA	TRBV9	TGTGCCAGCAGCGTAGTTGGGGGGGGGCCAACGGTTACCCTGTTCTTC	CASSVVGGGPTVTLFF
15	TRBJ2-3	NA	NA	TRBV21-1	TGTGCCAGCAGCAGTGTAGCGTCCTTGTATGATACGCAGTATTTT	CASSSVASLYDTQYF
17	TRBJ1-1	TRBD1	NA	TRBV4-1	TGCGCCAGCAGGTCCCAGGGGGTGAGAAGTGGGAACACTGAAGCTTTCTTT	CASRSQGVRSGNTEAFF
15	TRBJ1-2	NA	NA	TRBV18	TGTGCCAGCTCAGGGGCGGTTTTTTCGGACTATGGCTACACCTTC	CASSGAVFSDYGYTF
17	TRBJ2-2	TRBD2	few	TRBV4-3	TGCGCCAGCAGCCCCAGGACTAGCGGGGGGGCCTCCGGGGAGCTGTTTTTT	CASSPRTSGGASGELFF
15	TRBJ2-7	NA	NA	TRBV28	TGTGCCAGCAGTTTCGGGGGGCTCAGCTCCTACGAGCAGTACTTC	CASSFGGLSSYEQYF
11	TRBJ1-2	NA	NA	TRBV12-3/TRBV12-4	TGTGCCAGCAGTCCCGGGTCAGGCTACACCTTC	CASSPGSGYTF
13	TRBJ1-2	NA	NA	TRBV19	TGTGCCTCAGAGCGGGGGATTAACTATGGCTACACCTTC	CASERGINYGYTF
16	TRBJ2-7	NA	NA	TRBV6-2/TRBV6-3	TGTGCCAGCACCCCAAGGTCCCAGGGTATAAGCTACGAGCAGTACTTC	CASTPRSQGISYEQYF
14	TRBJ1-2	TRBD1	NA	TRBV5-1	TGCGCCAGCAGCCGACAGGGGTTTAACTATGGCTACACCTTC	CASSRQGFNYGYTF
14	TRBJ1-6	NA	NA	TRBV5-1	TGCGCCAGCAGCTTGGAACACTATAATTCACCCCTCCACTTT	CASSLEHYNSPLHF
15	TRBJ1-2	NA	NA	TRBV4-1	TGCGCCAGCAGCCAAGGGGGACTCACCAACTATGGCTACACCTTC	CASSQGGLTNYGYTF
15	TRBJ1-3	NA	NA	TRBV28	TGTGCCAGCAGTTTATCCCCGGGTAGTGGAAACACCATATATTTT	CASSLSPGSGNTIYF
15	TRBJ2-1	TRBD1	NA	TRBV7-2	TGTGCCAGCAGCTTCCGGGACAGAACCTACAATGAGCAGTTCTTC	CASSFRDRTYNEQFF
13	TRBJ2-1	NA	NA	TRBV12-3/TRBV12-4	TGTGCCAGCAGTGCCCAGGATCTTAATGAGCAGTTCTTC	CASSAQDLNEQFF
13	TRBJ1-5	NA	once	TRBV30	TGTGCCTGGAGTGTGCAGGGGATAGGCCCCCAGCATTTT	CAWSVQGIGPQHF
16	TRBJ1-1	TRBD1	NA	TRBV5-1	TGCGCCAGCAGCGCGGAATCGACAGGGGGCATCACTGAAGCTTTCTTT	CASSAESTGGITEAFF
17	TRBJ2-4	TRBD2	NA	TRBV3-1/TRBV3-2	TGTGCCAGCAGCCCGGGAAGTGGCGGGGGGCCGGGAAACATTCAGTACTTC	CASSPGSGGGPGNIQYF
15	TRBJ1-4	TRBD1	NA	TRBV7-9	TGTGCCAGCATCAGAACCGGGACAGGGCCTGAAAAACTGTTTTTT	CASIRTGTGPEKLFF
14	TRBJ2-5	NA	NA	TRBV19	TGTGCCAGTAGCCTACAGGTTTCTCAAGAGACCCAGTACTTC	CASSLQVSQETQYF
18	TRBJ1-5	TRBD1	NA	TRBV19	TGTGCCAGTAGGAATCGGGGGACAGCAAATCGGGGCAATCAGCCCCAGCATTTT	CASRNRGTANRGNQPQHF
15	TRBJ2-1	TRBD2	NA	TRBV27	TGTGCCAGCAGTCCCCCAGCGGGGGGGCTTGCTGAGCAGTTCTTC	CASSPPAGGLAEQFF
18	TRBJ1-1	NA	NA	TRBV21-1	TGTGCCAGCAGCAAAGAAGTCTGGCGGGGACCAATGAACACTGAAGCTTTCTTT	CASSKEVWRGPMNTEAFF
15	TRBJ1-6	NA	NA	TRBV7-2	TGTGCCAGCAGCTTAGAGGCCAGGGCGCGATCACCCCTCCACTTT	CASSLEARARSPLHF
20	TRBJ2-6	TRBD1	NA	TRBV5-1	TGCGCCAGCAGCTTGGCGCCAGTAATACAGGGGGCGTACGGGGCCAACGTCCTGACTTTC	CASSLAPVIQGAYGANVLTF
16	TRBJ2-3	NA	NA	TRBV28	TGTGCCAGCAGTTCCCAAACCAGGGGTTTGGCAGATACGCAGTATTTT	CASSSQTRGLADTQYF
14	TRBJ1-1	NA	NA	TRBV27	TGTGCCAGCAGTTTCGGGGATATGAACACTGAAGCTTTCTTT	CASSFGDMNTEAFF
14	TRBJ1-4	NA	NA	TRBV6-2/TRBV6-3	TGTGCCAGCAGTCGGGGTGCAACTAATGAAAAACTGTTTTTT	CASSRGATNEKLFF
14	TRBJ2-5	NA	NA	TRBV27	TGTGCCAGCAGTTTATATGGGGCCGTGGAGACCCAGTACTTC	CASSLYGAVETQYF
14	TRBJ2-5	NA	NA	TRBV25-1	TGTGCCAGCAGTGAATACGCAGGAACTGAGACCCAGTACTTC	CASSEYAGTETQYF
16	TRBJ2-2	TRBD1	NA	TRBV5-1	TGCGCCAGCAGACCGGACAGGGACCATTCAAGCGGGGAGCTGTTTTTT	CASRPDRDHSSGELFF
17	TRBJ1-2	NA	NA	TRBV13	TGTGCCAGCAGCTACGACCTAACAGGGACCGGGGCCTATGGCTACACCTTC	CASSYDLTGTGAYGYTF
15	TRBJ2-5	TRBD1	NA	TRBV5-1	TGCGCCAGCAGCATCGACAGGGGACACCAAGAGACCCAGTACTTC	CASSIDRGHQETQYF
14	TRBJ1-6	NA	NA	TRBV19	TGTGCCAGTAGTATGATGGCCGGAGATTCACCCCTCCACTTT	CASSMMAGDSPLHF
15	TRBJ2-2	NA	once	TRBV19	TGTGCCAGTAAGATAGGACACACGAACACCGGGGAGCTGTTTTTT	CASKIGHTNTGELFF
14	TRBJ1-5	NA	NA	TRBV5-5	TGTGCCAGCAGCTTGGTGGGGGCCGCTCAGCCCCAGCATTTT	CASSLVGAAQPQHF
12	TRBJ2-5	NA	NA	TRBV30	TGTGCCTGGAGTCCAAATCGGGGGACCCAGTACTTC	CAWSPNRGTQYF
13	TRBJ1-4	NA	NA	TRBV12-3/TRBV12-4	TGTGCCAGCAGTCTGTCAACTAATGAAAAACTGTTTTTT	CASSLSTNEKLFF
13	TRBJ1-4	NA	NA	TRBV3-1/TRBV3-2	TGTGCCAGCAGGCCCGGGGTTAATGAAAAACTGTTTTTT	CASRPGVNEKLFF
15	TRBJ2-3	TRBD2	NA	TRBV29-1	TGCAGCGTTGTTCTAGCGGGTACTAGCACAGATACGCAGTATTTT	CSVVLAGTSTDTQYF
13	TRBJ1-5	NA	NA	TRBV7-2	TGTGCCAGCAGCGCCGCGTACAATCAGCCCCAGCATTTT	CASSAAYNQPQHF
15	TRBJ1-4	NA	few	TRBV29-1	TGCAGCGTTGAAGATCCGGTGGGGGCAAGTGAAAAACTGTTTTTT	CSVEDPVGASEKLFF
15	TRBJ1-5	NA	NA	TRBV2	TGTGCCAGCAGTGCTGAATCCCTGGCCAATCAGCCCCAGCATTTT	CASSAESLANQPQHF
13	TRBJ1-4	NA	NA	TRBV29-1	TGCAGCGTTGAGAAACGGGGTAATGAAAAACTGTTTTTT	CSVEKRGNEKLFF
13	TRBJ1-1	NA	NA	TRBV10-1	TGCGCCAGCAGTGAGTCGGAAGGGGCGCGGGCTTTCTTT	CASSESEGARAFF
15	TRBJ1-1	NA	NA	TRBV27	TGTGCCAGCAGTTTGATGGGACACCTGAACACTGAAGCTTTCTTT	CASSLMGHLNTEAFF
14	TRBJ1-2	TRBD1	NA	TRBV14	TGTGCCAGCAGCCGAGGGGACAGAGGCTATGGCTACACCTTC	CASSRGDRGYGYTF
14	TRBJ2-7	TRBD1	NA	TRBV10-3	TGTGCCATCAGTGAGTCGAGGGACAGTTACGAGCAGTACTTC	CAISESRDSYEQYF
16	TRBJ1-6	NA	NA	TRBV4-1	TGCGCCAGCAGCCTCCTATGGGAGGGACGGAATTCACCCCTCCACTTT	CASSLLWEGRNSPLHF
16	TRBJ1-5	TRBD1	NA	TRBV19	TGTGCCAGTATCAAGACAGGGGGCCTGGGCAATCAGCCCCAGCATTTT	CASIKTGGLGNQPQHF
15	TRBJ2-5	TRBD2	NA	TRBV6-5	TGTGCCAGCAGTCCGACTAGCGGGGTTCAAGAGACCCAGTACTTC	CASSPTSGVQETQYF
16	TRBJ2-1	TRBD1	few	TRBV2	TGTGCCAGCAGACGGGACAGAGGGAGCTCCTACAATGAGCAGTTCTTC	CASRRDRGSSYNEQFF